This is a list of T cell receptor beta chains from one sample in a study of blood T cell repertoires in COVID-19. The method was immunoSEQ multiplex PCR; TCRdb's version includes in-frame clones alone and lacks a portion of them. Here the sample spans about 190,000 clones, approximately 90% being singletons. Material for sequencing was peripheral blood. The receptors shown here come from a man in his thirties or forties with acute or convalescent COVID-19. Each CDR3 is given with its conserved first and last residue. D genes are given only for firm matches. Some rows mark clone size as missing; the rest say once, few, many or name a class of expanded clone.

V: TRBV29-1; D: .; size: .; J: TRBJ1-2; CDR3: CSVVSNYGYTF; DNA: TGCAGCGTTGTCAGTAACTATGGCTACACCTTC
V: TRBV28; D: .; size: .; J: TRBJ2-7; CDR3: CASSLYGGHAGEQYF; DNA: TGTGCCAGCAGTTTATACGGGGGGCACGCTGGGGAGCAGTACTTC
V: TRBV10-1; D: .; size: .; J: TRBJ2-1; CDR3: CASSEAGDSYNEQFF; DNA: TGCGCCAGCAGTGAGGCCGGGGACTCCTACAATGAGCAGTTCTTC
V: TRBV28; D: .; size: few; J: TRBJ1-2; CDR3: CASSFESFLYGYTF; DNA: TGTGCCAGCAGTTTTGAGTCCTTTTTGTATGGCTACACCTTC
V: TRBV12-5; D: .; size: once; J: TRBJ2-7; CDR3: CASGLRDSPNLWEQYF; DNA: TGTGCTAGTGGTTTGAGGGACTCACCAAACTTGTGGGAGCAGTACTTC
V: TRBV3-1/TRBV3-2; D: .; size: .; J: TRBJ1-1; CDR3: CASSHGGYTEAFF; DNA: TGTGCCAGCAGCCACGGGGGATACACTGAAGCTTTCTTT
V: TRBV7-9; D: TRBD2; size: .; J: TRBJ2-3; CDR3: CASSQVSGGTTDTQYF; DNA: TGTGCCAGCAGCCAGGTTAGCGGGGGGACCACAGATACGCAGTATTTT
V: TRBV27; D: TRBD1; size: .; J: TRBJ2-7; CDR3: CASSRDRGAYEQYF; DNA: TGTGCCAGCAGTCGGGACAGGGGCGCCTACGAGCAGTACTTC
V: TRBV5-1; D: .; size: .; J: TRBJ1-2; CDR3: CASSLSGDGYTF; DNA: TGCGCCAGCAGCTTGTCCGGGGATGGCTACACCTTC
V: TRBV7-3; D: .; size: few; J: TRBJ2-7; CDR3: CASSLGGRLGEQYF; DNA: TGTGCCAGCAGCTTGGGCGGGCGGCTGGGCGAGCAGTACTTC
V: TRBV6-2/TRBV6-3; D: .; size: .; J: TRBJ2-3; CDR3: CASSTVTDTQYF; DNA: TGTGCCAGCAGTACTGTCACAGATACGCAGTATTTT
V: TRBV20-1; D: .; size: .; J: TRBJ1-2; CDR3: CNPTGFGYTF; DNA: TGCAATCCCACAGGGTTTGGCTACACCTTC
V: TRBV5-4; D: TRBD2; size: once; J: TRBJ2-2; CDR3: CASSYLTGGNTGELFF; DNA: TGTGCCAGCAGCTACCTTACGGGGGGGAACACCGGGGAGCTGTTTTTT
V: TRBV6-5; D: .; size: .; J: TRBJ1-4; CDR3: CASLQGVEKLFF; DNA: TGTGCCAGCCTCCAGGGTGTCGAAAAACTGTTTTTT
V: TRBV10-2; D: TRBD1; size: .; J: TRBJ1-2; CDR3: CASTPTGDYGYTF; DNA: TGCGCCAGCACACCTACAGGGGACTATGGCTACACCTTC
V: TRBV19; D: .; size: few; J: TRBJ1-2; CDR3: CASSITPWPNYGYTF; DNA: TGTGCCAGTAGTATAACCCCCTGGCCTAACTATGGCTACACCTTC
V: TRBV7-2; D: TRBD2; size: .; J: TRBJ2-7; CDR3: CASSKWGLAGGPSSYEQYF; DNA: TGTGCCAGCAGCAAATGGGGACTAGCGGGGGGTCCGAGCTCCTACGAGCAGTACTTC
V: TRBV3-1/TRBV3-2; D: TRBD2; size: .; J: TRBJ2-2; CDR3: CASSPLAGGPIGGELFF; DNA: TGTGCCAGCAGCCCCCTAGCGGGAGGCCCGATAGGCGGGGAGCTGTTTTTT
V: TRBV5-6; D: .; size: .; J: TRBJ2-1; CDR3: CASSLRASDYNEQFF; DNA: TGTGCCAGCAGCTTGAGGGCTAGCGATTACAATGAGCAGTTCTTC
V: TRBV9; D: TRBD2; size: .; J: TRBJ2-3; CDR3: CASSAPGGSGRTDTQYF; DNA: TGTGCCAGCAGCGCCCCTGGCGGGAGCGGGAGAACAGATACGCAGTATTTT
V: TRBV6-5; D: TRBD1; size: .; J: TRBJ2-1; CDR3: CASSRGPTGYNEQFF; DNA: TGTGCCAGCAGTAGGGGGCCGACAGGGTACAATGAGCAGTTCTTC
V: TRBV3-1/TRBV3-2; D: TRBD1; size: .; J: TRBJ1-2; CDR3: CASSQVRTGFYGYTF; DNA: TGTGCCAGCAGCCAAGTAAGGACAGGATTCTATGGCTACACCTTC
V: TRBV11-3; D: .; size: .; J: TRBJ2-5; CDR3: CASSRSGTQETQYF; DNA: TGTGCTTCCAGCAGGAGCGGGACACAAGAGACCCAGTACTTC